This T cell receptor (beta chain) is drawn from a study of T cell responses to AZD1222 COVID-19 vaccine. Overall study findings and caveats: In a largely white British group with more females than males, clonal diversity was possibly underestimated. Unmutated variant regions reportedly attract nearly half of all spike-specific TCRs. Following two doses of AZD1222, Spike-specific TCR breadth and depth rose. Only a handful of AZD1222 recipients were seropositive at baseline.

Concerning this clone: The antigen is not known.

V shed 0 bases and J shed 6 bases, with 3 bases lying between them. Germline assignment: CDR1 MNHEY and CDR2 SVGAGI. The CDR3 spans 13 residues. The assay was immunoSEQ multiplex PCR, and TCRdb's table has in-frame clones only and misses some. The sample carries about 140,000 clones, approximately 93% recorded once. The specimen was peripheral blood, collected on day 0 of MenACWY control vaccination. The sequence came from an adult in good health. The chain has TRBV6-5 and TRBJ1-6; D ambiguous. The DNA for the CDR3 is TGTGCCAGCAGTTACTCGTTTAATTCACCCCTCCACTTT. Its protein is CASSYSFNSPLHF.